Listed below are T cell receptor delta chains from one sample, sequenced in a study of Vδ1+ human thymocytes. TCRdb reran clone calling via CATT on the multiplex PCR reads. The repertoire holds about 75,000 delta-chain clones, with approximately 34% as singletons. Material: Vdelta1+ gamma-delta thymocytes from the thymus. The receptor source for this set is a boy under three years old who had congenital heart surgery. CDR3s include the opening cysteine and the closing phenylalanine or tryptophan. The D gene is left open where the match is weak. Clone size is shown for a subset of rows, as once, few, many or a class of expanded clone.

TRDJ1	-	TRDV1	-	TGTGCTCTTGGGGAACTCCATCCTATTGGCGCCTGGGCGTCGGGGACCGATAAACTCATCTTT	CALGELHPIGAWASGTDKLIF
TRDJ1	-	TRDV1	TRDD2	TGTGCTCTGAGCCTCATTCCTACAGGCTTCAACGATAAACTCATCTTT	CALSLIPTGFNDKLIF
TRDJ1	-	TRDV1	TRDD3	TGTGCTCTTGGGGAAAAGTGTGCACTGGGGGACCACACCGATAAACTCATCTTT	CALGEKCALGDHTDKLIF
TRDJ1	-	TRDV1	-	TGTGCTCTTGGGCGCATCGGGGACACCGATAAACTCATCTTT	CALGRIGDTDKLIF
TRDJ1	few	TRDV2	-	TGTGCCTGTGACACCCTATTTCGGCGTTTTAAAAACGATAAACTCATCTTT	CACDTLFRRFKNDKLIF
TRDJ1	-	TRDV1	-	TGTGCTCTTGGGGAACCCGACTCCGCCGATAAACTCATCTTT	CALGEPDSADKLIF
TRDJ1	-	TRDV1	-	TGTGCTCTTGGGACCCAGGGGTCTCCAAGGGGCCTCACCGATAAACTCATCTTT	CALGTQGSPRGLTDKLIF
TRDJ1	few	TRDV1	-	TGTGCTCTTGGGGGGCATTCCCGAGCCAACTGGTGGGGGCCCGATAAACTCATCTTT	CALGGHSRANWWGPDKLIF
TRDJ1	few	TRDV1	TRDD3	TGTGCTCTTGGTGGCCTCACTGGGGGATATACCGATAAACTCATCTTT	CALGGLTGGYTDKLIF
TRDJ1	-	TRDV1	TRDD3	TGTGCTCTTGAGTTAATCGTTTCCTACCCGTACTGGGGGACCCCGTACACCGATAAACTCATCTTT	CALELIVSYPYWGTPYTDKLIF
TRDJ1	-	TRDV1	TRDD3	TGTGCTCTTGGGGAACCCGGCCTTCTCCAATTACGGCTGGGGGATACTGGCACCGATAAACTCATCTTT	CALGEPGLLQLRLGDTGTDKLIF